The present T cell receptor beta chain was sequenced within a study of blood T cell repertoires in COVID-19. Study-wide context: COVID-19 samples, acute and convalescent, were from the United States, Italy and Spain.

Per the original methods: Researchers report that nucleated cell counts were estimated from reference gene primer amplification. This table comes from immunoSEQ multiplex PCR, and its TCRdb copy is limited to in-frame clones, with some not included. The DNA was the basis for D and trimming; V, J and clone size are from that table. The table shows more than 55,000 clones, with around 87% occurring only once. The ends lost 2 bases at V and 3 bases at J; junction bases unmatched: 7. The V gene's germline CDR1 is SEHNR and CDR2 FQNEAQ (reference sequence). The CDR3 is 16 residues long. The clonotype comes from a man in his fifties or sixties with active or convalescent COVID-19. The chain employs TRBV7-9 and TRBJ2-1, with 7 nucleotides matching TRBD2. Sequenced: peripheral blood. This chain's CDR3 is CASSLTLGLGYNEQFF. The CDR3 DNA sequence: TGTGCCAGCAGCTTAACGCTCGGACTAGGCTACAATGAGCAGTTCTTC. Full variable domain (outside the CDR3, taken from reference TRBV7-9 and TRBJ2-1): DTGVSQNPRHKITKRGQNVTFRCDPISEHNRLYWYRQTLGQGPEFLTYFQNEAQLEKSRLLSDRFSAERPKGSFSTLEIQRTEQGDSAMYLCASSLTLGLGYNEQFFGPGTRLTVL.